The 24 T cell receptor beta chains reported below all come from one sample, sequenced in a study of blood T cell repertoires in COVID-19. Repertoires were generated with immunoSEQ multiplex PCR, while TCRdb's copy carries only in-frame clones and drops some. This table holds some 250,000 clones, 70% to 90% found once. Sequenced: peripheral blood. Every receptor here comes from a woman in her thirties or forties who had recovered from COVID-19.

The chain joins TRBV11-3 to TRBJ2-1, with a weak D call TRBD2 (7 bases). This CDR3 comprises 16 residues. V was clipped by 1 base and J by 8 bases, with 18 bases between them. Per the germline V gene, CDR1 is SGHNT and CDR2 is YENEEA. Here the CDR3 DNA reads TGTGCCAGCAGCTTAGGGGCCCGGGGGGCTCGGGATGAGCAGTTCTTC. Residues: CASSLGARGARDEQFF.

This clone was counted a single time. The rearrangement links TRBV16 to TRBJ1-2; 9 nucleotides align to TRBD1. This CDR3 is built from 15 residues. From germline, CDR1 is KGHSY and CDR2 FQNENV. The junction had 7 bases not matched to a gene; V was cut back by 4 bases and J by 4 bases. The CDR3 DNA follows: TGTGCCAGCAGCCGACCGGGACAGGGTTCCTATGGCTACACCTTC. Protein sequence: CASSRPGQGSYGYTF.

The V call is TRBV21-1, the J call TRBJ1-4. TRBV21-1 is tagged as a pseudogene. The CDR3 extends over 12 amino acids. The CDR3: CASSKASEKLFF. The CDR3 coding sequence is TGTGCCAGCAGCAAAGCTAGTGAAAAACTGTTTTTT.

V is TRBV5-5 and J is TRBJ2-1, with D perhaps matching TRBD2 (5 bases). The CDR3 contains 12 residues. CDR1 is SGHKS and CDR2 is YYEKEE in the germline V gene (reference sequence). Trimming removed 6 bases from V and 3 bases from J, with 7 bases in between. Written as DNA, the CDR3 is TGTGCCAGCAACCGGGGCTACAATGAGCAGTTCTTC. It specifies CASNRGYNEQFF.

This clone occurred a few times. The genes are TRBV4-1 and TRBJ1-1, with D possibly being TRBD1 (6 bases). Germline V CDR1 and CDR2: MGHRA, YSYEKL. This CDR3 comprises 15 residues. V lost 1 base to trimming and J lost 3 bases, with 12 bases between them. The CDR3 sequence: CASSQGEGGDTEAFF. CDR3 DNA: TGCGCCAGCAGCCAAGGTGAAGGGGGGGACACTGAAGCTTTCTTT.

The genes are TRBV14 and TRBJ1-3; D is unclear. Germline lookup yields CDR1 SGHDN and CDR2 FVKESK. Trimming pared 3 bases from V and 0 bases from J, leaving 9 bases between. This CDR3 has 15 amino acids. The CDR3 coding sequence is TGTGCCAGCAGCCAGAGGATTTACTCTGGAAACACCATATATTTT. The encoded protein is CASSQRIYSGNTIYF. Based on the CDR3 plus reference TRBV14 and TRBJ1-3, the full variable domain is EAGVTQFPSHSVIEKGQTVTLRCDPISGHDNLYWYRRVMGKEIKFLLHFVKESKQDESGMPNNRFLAERTGGTYSTLKVQPAELEDSGVYFCASSQRIYSGNTIYFGEGSWLTVV.

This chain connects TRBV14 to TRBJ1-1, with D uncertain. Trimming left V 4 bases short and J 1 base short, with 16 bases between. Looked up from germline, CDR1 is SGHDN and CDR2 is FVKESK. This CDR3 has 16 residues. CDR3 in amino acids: CASSLVRAGPNTEAFF. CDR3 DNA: TGTGCCAGCAGCCTCGTGCGGGCGGGTCCGAACACTGAAGCTTTCTTT.

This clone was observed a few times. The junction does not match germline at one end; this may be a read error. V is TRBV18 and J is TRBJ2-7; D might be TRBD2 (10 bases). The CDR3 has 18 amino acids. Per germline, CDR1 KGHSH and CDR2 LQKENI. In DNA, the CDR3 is TGTGCCAGCTCCCAAACGGGACAGGGTCAACTAGCGGGAACCCCGTGGCACTTC. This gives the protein CASSQTGQGQLAGTPWHF.

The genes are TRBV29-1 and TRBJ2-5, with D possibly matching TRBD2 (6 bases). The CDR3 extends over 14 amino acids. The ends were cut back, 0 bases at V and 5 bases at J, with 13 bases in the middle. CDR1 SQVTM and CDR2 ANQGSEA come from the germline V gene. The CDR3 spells CSVEDLGGWETQYF. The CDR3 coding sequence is TGCAGCGTTGAAGATCTGGGGGGTTGGGAGACCCAGTACTTC.

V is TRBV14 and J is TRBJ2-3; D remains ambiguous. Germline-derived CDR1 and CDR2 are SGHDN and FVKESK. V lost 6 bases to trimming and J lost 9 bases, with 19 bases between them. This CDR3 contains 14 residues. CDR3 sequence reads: CASSKRSAAGTQYF. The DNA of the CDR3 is TGTGCCAGCAGTAAAAGGTCTGCGGCCGGCACGCAGTATTTT. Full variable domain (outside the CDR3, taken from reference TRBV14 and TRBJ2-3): EAGVTQFPSHSVIEKGQTVTLRCDPISGHDNLYWYRRVMGKEIKFLLHFVKESKQDESGMPNNRFLAERTGGTYSTLKVQPAELEDSGVYFCASSKRSAAGTQYFGPGTRLTVL.

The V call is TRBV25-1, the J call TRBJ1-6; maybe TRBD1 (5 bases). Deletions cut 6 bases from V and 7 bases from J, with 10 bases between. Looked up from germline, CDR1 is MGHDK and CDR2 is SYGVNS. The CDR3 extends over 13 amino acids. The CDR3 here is CASRPTGNSPLHF. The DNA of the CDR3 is TGTGCCAGCAGACCCACAGGCAATTCACCCCTCCACTTT.

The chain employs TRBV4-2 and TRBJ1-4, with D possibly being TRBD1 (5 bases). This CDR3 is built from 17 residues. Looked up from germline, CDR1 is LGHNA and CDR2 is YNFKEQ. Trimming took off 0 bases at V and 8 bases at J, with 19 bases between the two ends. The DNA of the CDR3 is TGTGCCAGCAGCCAAGAAGGGGCACCGGTTGGTCACGAAAAACTGTTTTTT. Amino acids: CASSQEGAPVGHEKLFF.

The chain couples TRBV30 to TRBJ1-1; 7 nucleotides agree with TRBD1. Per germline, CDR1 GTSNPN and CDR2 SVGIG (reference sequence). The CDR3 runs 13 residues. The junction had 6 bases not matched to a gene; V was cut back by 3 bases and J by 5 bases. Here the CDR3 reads CAWRLQGWTEAFF. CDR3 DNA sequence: TGTGCCTGGAGGCTACAGGGGTGGACTGAAGCTTTCTTT.

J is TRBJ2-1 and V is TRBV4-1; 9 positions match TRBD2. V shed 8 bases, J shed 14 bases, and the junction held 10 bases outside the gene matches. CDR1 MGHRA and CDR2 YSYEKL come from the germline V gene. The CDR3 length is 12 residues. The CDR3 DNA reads TGCGCCAGCGGGACTAGCCAAAACTTCGAGTTCTTC. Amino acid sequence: CASGTSQNFEFF.

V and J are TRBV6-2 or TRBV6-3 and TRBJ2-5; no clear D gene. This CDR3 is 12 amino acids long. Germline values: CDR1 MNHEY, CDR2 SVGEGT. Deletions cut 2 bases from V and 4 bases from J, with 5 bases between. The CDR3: CASSYTGETQYF. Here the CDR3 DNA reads TGTGCCAGCAGTTACACTGGAGAGACCCAGTACTTC.

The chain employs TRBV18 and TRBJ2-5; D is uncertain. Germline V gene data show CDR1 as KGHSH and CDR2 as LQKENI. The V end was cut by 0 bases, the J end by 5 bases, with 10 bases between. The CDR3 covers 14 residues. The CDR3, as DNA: TGTGCCAGCTCACCACCGGGTAGCTCTGAGACCCAGTACTTC. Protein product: CASSPPGSSETQYF.

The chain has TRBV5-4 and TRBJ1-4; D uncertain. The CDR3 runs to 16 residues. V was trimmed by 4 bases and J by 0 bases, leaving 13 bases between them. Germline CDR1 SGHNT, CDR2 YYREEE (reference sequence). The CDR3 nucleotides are TGTGCCAGCAGCCCGGAGGCGATGGCAACTAATGAAAAACTGTTTTTT. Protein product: CASSPEAMATNEKLFF.

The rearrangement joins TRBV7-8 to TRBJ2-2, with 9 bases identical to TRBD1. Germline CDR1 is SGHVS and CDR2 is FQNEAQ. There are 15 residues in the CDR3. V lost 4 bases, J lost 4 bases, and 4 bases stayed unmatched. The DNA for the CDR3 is TGTGCCAGCAGCTCCCCGACAGGGGGCACCGGGGAGCTGTTTTTT. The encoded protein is CASSSPTGGTGELFF.

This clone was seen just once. In nucleotides, the CDR3 is TGTGCCAGCAGCGTCCGACAGGGTGGGGTGTGGGAGACCCAGTACTTC. Translation gives CASSVRQGGVWETQYF. The chain carries TRBV9 and TRBJ2-5; 7 bases are shared with TRBD1. CDR3 length equals 16 residues. V gave up 2 bases and J gave up 5 bases; unmatched junction bases: 12. Germline CDR1 and CDR2: SGDLS and YYNGEE.

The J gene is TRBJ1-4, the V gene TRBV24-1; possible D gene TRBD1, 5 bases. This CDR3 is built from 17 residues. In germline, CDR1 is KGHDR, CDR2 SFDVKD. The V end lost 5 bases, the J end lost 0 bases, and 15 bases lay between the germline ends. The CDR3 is CATSGGDRRATNEKLFF. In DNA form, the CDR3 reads TGTGCCACCAGTGGGGGGGACCGTCGGGCAACTAATGAAAAACTGTTTTTT.

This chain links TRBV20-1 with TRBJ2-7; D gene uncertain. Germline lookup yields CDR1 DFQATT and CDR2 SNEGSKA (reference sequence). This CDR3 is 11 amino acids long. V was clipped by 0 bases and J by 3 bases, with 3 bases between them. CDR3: CSARDSYEQYF. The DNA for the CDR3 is TGCAGTGCTAGAGATAGCTACGAGCAGTACTTC.

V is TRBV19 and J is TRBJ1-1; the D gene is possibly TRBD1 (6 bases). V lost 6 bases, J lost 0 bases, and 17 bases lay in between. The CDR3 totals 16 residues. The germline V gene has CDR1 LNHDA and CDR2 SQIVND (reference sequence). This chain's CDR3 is CASRGPQGAMNTEAFF. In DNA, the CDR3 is TGTGCCAGTAGGGGCCCACAGGGAGCCATGAACACTGAAGCTTTCTTT.

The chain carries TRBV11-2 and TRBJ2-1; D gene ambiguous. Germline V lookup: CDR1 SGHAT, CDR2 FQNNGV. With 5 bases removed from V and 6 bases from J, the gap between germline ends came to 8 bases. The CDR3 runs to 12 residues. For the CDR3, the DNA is TGTGCCAGCAGCCTGGCCCCCAATGAGCAGTTCTTC. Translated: CASSLAPNEQFF.

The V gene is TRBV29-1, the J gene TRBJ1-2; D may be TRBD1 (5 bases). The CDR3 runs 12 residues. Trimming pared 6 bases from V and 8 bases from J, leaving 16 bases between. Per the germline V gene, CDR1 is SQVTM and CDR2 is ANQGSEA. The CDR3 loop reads CSVRGEGSGYTF. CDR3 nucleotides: TGCAGCGTACGGGGGGAGGGCTCCGGCTACACCTTC.